The text below deals with one T cell receptor beta chain. In this sample, this clonotype turned up a few times. Its antigen remains unidentified. Base qualities are not at hand, and no much larger clone is one base apart. CDR1 and CDR2, looked up from the germline V gene (reference sequence), are LGHDT and YNNKEL. The CDR3 starts with the cysteine, ends with the phenylalanine, and has 15 residues. This entry keeps only the CDR3 DNA: 45 bases, framed from base 1. Relative to germline, V is missing 2 bases and J is missing 6 bases, with 5 bases of the junction outside any gene match. These data belong to a study of T cells in Graves' hyperthyroidism and ophthalmopathy (dated by TCRdb to between 2019 and 2020). With regard to the full study: Peripheral blood was sampled at the time of initial diagnosis, prior to any treatment. TCR Vbeta CDR3 sequencing of approximately 140 peripheral blood samples (over 40 ophthalmopathy, 75 to 80 hyperthyroidism and about 17 progressor patients) is reported in the paper. A discovery cohort of roughly 100 patients, roughly 45 with Graves' ophthalmopathy and 55 to 65 with stable Graves' hyperthyroidism, was used to find distinguishing TCR V-J signatures. Thyroid tissue and blood T-cell repertoires from about 6 Graves' hyperthyroidism patients were also compared in the study. The roughly 90 discovery patients were divided at random into training and test sets in a 7:3 ratio. After blood sampling, hyperthyroidism patients were treated with methimazole at a starting dose of 30 mg daily, and ophthalmopathy patients were treated with high-dose intravenous methylprednisolone. Prospective prediction of ophthalmopathy was tested in an independent validation cohort consisting of some 20 hyperthyroidism patients and more than 15 patients who later progressed to ophthalmopathy. Broader findings and caveats from the paper: A model built on a 13 V-J signature distinguished ophthalmopathy from stable hyperthyroidism, reaching about 89% sensitivity and 81.08% specificity in cross-validation and 80%/75% in testing. Most expanded thyroid clonotypes (frequency above 0.001) were also detected in blood, a finding suggesting that blood repertoires may reflect thyroid immune responses. In validation, the model predicted progression to ophthalmopathy a median of 6.5 months before onset, with roughly 70% sensitivity and roughly 72% specificity. No statistical method was used to set the sample size in advance, and investigators knew the group allocation.

The TCR beta CDR3 regions were amplified from RNA transcripts. The first round of RT-PCR for the TCR CDR3 was performed with the HTBI primer set and the Qiagen OneStep RT-PCR kit. Libraries were constructed in a second round of multiplex PCR, after which size selection and purification were performed. Paired-end sequencing of the libraries was performed with 100 bp reads on an Illumina HiSeq2000. On the authors' methods: SOAPnuke was used to process the raw data, removing reads that contained adapters or uncalled bases, had a mean Phred below 15, or lacked an exact match to the constant primer or identifier. High-quality paired reads were merged using COPE v1.2.5, and each unique nucleotide sequence was defined as a clonotype. MiTCR v1.1 was used to align clonotypes to the IMGT TRBV, TRBD and TRBJ reference segments. Analysis was restricted to V-J combinations with a frequency above 0.0001, which covered about 99% of repertoires. A TCS score was defined as the ratio of F50 (clonal expansion) to E x V (chaos), with BLOSUM62-based TCRdist applied between CDR3 peptides within each V-J. Welch's t-statistics and random forest reduced just over 500 V-J features to under 15, which were used in a naive Bayes classifier (R e1071). The public reads were quality trimmed at Q25 with fastp and then assembled into clones with MiXCR by TCRdb, keeping productive beta chains. One record per CDR3 amino acid sequence lists the most common genes and DNA. The V and J calls here are based on TCRdb, not the publication. Counted in this sample were approximately 630,000 distinct CDR3 sequences; around 15% of them appeared once. The top ten hold 3.5% to 4% of the sample.

Stable Graves' hyperthyroidism was defined as the absence of progression to ophthalmopathy over 18 months of follow-up. Hyperthyroidism patients were newly diagnosed, with disease duration under 2 months, and aged 18 to 65 years. Patients with uncontrolled infections, other autoimmune diseases, pregnancy or lactation were excluded. Diagnoses were based on clinical symptoms, serum thyroxine and TRAb, thyroid ultrasound and orbital computed tomography. Ficoll-Paque density gradient centrifugation was used to isolate PBMCs from 8.5 to 10 ml of fresh peripheral blood. Total RNA was extracted using Trizol reagent, and RNA quality was assessed on an Agilent 2100 Bioanalyzer.

Recombination linked TRBV3-1 to TRBJ2-1; TRBD1 aligns with 9 central bases. Sample: blood. The receptor comes from a woman in her twenties or thirties with Graves' hyperthyroidism. The CDR3 reads as follows: CASSQYGTGLNEQFF. The DNA sequence is given as TGTGCCAGCAGCCAATATGGGACAGGGCTCAATGAGCAGTTCTTC.